This TCR beta chain was obtained from a study of brain T cells in children with intractable seizures. Documented time point: blood from clinic visit 5 months post-surgery; TSC patient then seizure free. J gave up 4 bases and V 4 bases, and 7 bases lay outside the gene matches. Per germline, CDR1 SGDLS and CDR2 YYNGEE. This CDR3 has 16 amino acids. The repertoire was sequenced with immunoSEQ multiplex PCR; TCRdb's copy has only in-frame clones and lacks some. The sample lists 300,000 to 400,000 clones, nearly 95% seen once, with roughly 5.7% in the top ten. The sample was peripheral blood, taken less than 6 months after surgery. This TCR came from a boy under two years old with tuberous sclerosis and intractable seizures. The chain joins TRBV9 to TRBJ2-5, with 13 bases that match TRBD2. The CDR3 reads CASSSGLAGVSETQYF. The CDR3 region has the DNA TGTGCCAGCAGCTCAGGACTAGCGGGGGTTTCAGAGACCCAGTACTTC.